What follows are 19 T cell receptor beta chains derived from one specimen sequenced in a study of a mutant IDH1 vaccine in newly diagnosed glioma. No antigen is known for these receptors. Specified time point: week 35, safety follow-up. Mutant IDH1 20-mer peptide, at 300 ug, made up each vaccine dose, with topical imiquimod. Measured with immunoSEQ multiplex PCR; TCRdb has only the in-frame clones, and not every one. The table has roughly 50,000 clones, 70% to 85% seen once. The input for sequencing was PBMCs, taken from a glioma patient whose treatment included an IDH1 peptide vaccine. These receptors came from a man between 40 and 49 years old with glioma.

The gene calls are TRBV5-7 and TRBJ2-2, with a possible D match to TRBD2 (6 bases). TRBV5-7 carries the ORF label, with uncertain function. Deletions cut 0 bases from V and 5 bases from J, with 8 bases between. The CDR3 is 14 amino acids. The CDR3 region is CASSLAGETGELFF. CDR3 sequence (DNA): TGTGCCAGCAGCTTGGCGGGGGAAACCGGGGAGCTGTTTTTT.

The chain employs TRBV19 and TRBJ1-1; D gene uncertain. Trimming left V 5 bases short and J 3 bases short, with 7 bases between. Germline-derived CDR1 and CDR2 are LNHDA and SQIVND (reference sequence). This CDR3 region has 12 residues. CDR3: CASSSTYTEAFF. The CDR3 DNA sequence: TGTGCCAGTAGTTCGACGTACACTGAAGCTTTCTTT.

The chain links TRBV30 to TRBJ1-5; TRBD1 agrees at 8 bases. CDR3 length equals 14 residues. Germline V gene data show CDR1 as GTSNPN and CDR2 as SVGIG (reference sequence). With V trimmed by 3 bases and J by 3 bases, 4 bases remained unmatched. The CDR3 nucleotides are TGTGCCTGGAGAAGACAGGGGAACAATCAGCCCCAGCATTTT. This gives the protein CAWRRQGNNQPQHF.

The gene calls are TRBV9 and TRBJ2-3; D is unclear. Deletions cut 0 bases from V and 1 base from J, with 3 bases between. The germline CDR1 and CDR2 sequences are SGDLS and YYNGEE. This CDR3 region has 13 residues. Here the CDR3 DNA reads TGTGCCAGCAGCGTAGCGGGCACAGATACGCAGTATTTT. Protein product: CASSVAGTDTQYF.

The chain employs TRBV7-8 and TRBJ2-5, with 9 positions matching TRBD1. The CDR3 totals 16 residues. The V gene end was trimmed by 5 bases and the J gene end by 0 bases; junction bases not matched to a gene: 7. The V gene's germline CDR1 is SGHVS and CDR2 FQNEAQ. CDR3 sequence reads: CASSPLRDRDQETQYF. CDR3 in DNA: TGTGCCAGCAGCCCCCTCCGGGACAGGGACCAAGAGACCCAGTACTTC.

V gene TRBV15 combines with J gene TRBJ2-1; 9 bases map to TRBD2. J was trimmed by 6 bases and V by 4 bases; bases with no gene match: 7. CDR3 length equals 15 residues. Germline V lookup: CDR1 LNHNV, CDR2 YYDKDF (reference sequence). CDR3 sequence reads: CATSIFSGGSNEQFF. Here the CDR3 DNA reads TGTGCCACCAGCATTTTCAGCGGGGGGAGCAATGAGCAGTTCTTC.

The rearrangement uses TRBV15 and TRBJ1-1; 8 bases line up with TRBD1. The CDR3 totals 14 residues. In germline, CDR1 is LNHNV, CDR2 YYDKDF (reference sequence). Unmatched junction bases numbered 5, after V lost 4 bases and J lost 4 bases. CDR3 nucleotides: TGTGCCACCAGCAAAGACAGGGGAGGCACTGAAGCTTTCTTT. Translating gives CATSKDRGGTEAFF. Supplemented by reference TRBV15 and TRBJ1-1, the full variable domain reads DAMVIQNPRYQVTQFGKPVTLSCSQTLNHNVMYWYQQKSSQAPKLLFHYYDKDFNNEADTPDNFQSRRPNTSFCFLDIRSPGLGDTAMYLCATSKDRGGTEAFFGQGTRLTVV.

CDR3 nucleotide sequence: TGTGCCAGCAGCAAAGGACGGAGGGCGCAGTATTTT. Its translation is CASSKGRRAQYF. V gene TRBV21-1 combines with J gene TRBJ2-3; the table's D gene call, TRBD2, was not cross checked with the DNA. TRBV21-1 is a listed pseudogene. This CDR3 comprises 12 residues.

The chain couples TRBV27 to TRBJ2-1; tentative D call: TRBD2 (6 bases). V shed 3 bases and J shed 0 bases, with 9 bases lying between them. The CDR3 loop spans 15 amino acids. CDR1 MNHEY and CDR2 SMNVEV come from the germline V gene (reference sequence). The CDR3 here is CASSLGRSSYNEQFF. CDR3 in DNA: TGTGCCAGCAGTTTGGGGAGGAGCTCCTACAATGAGCAGTTCTTC.

This clone appeared a single time. V gene TRBV18 combines with J gene TRBJ1-2; no clear D gene. Germline V gene sequence: CDR1 KGHSH, CDR2 LQKENI. The length of the CDR3 is 13 residues. Trimming shortened V by 2 bases and J by 1 base, and 5 bases separated the two germline ends. In DNA, the CDR3 is TGTGCCAGCTCACCAGGGAATAACTATGGCTACACCTTC. Protein: CASSPGNNYGYTF.

This clone is a singleton in its sample. This sequence joins TRBV6-5 and TRBJ2-3; 8 bases are a match to TRBD2. CDR3 length equals 15 residues. The trim removed 2 bases at V and 2 bases at J, leaving 3 bases unmatched. CDR1 is MNHEY, CDR2 SVGAGI, per germline. Here the CDR3 reads CASSYRGGDTDTQYF. CDR3 bases: TGTGCCAGCAGTTACCGGGGGGGGGACACAGATACGCAGTATTTT.

This chain uses TRBV29-1 with TRBJ2-1, with a tentative D call TRBD2 (5 bases). V shed 4 bases and J shed 6 bases, with 13 bases lying between them. The CDR3 runs 13 residues. Germline CDR1 reads SQVTM; CDR2 reads ANQGSEA. The CDR3 region is CSVGAIGGNEQFF. The CDR3 DNA follows: TGCAGCGTTGGCGCGATCGGAGGCAATGAGCAGTTCTTC.

V is TRBV30 and J is TRBJ1-5; D is possibly TRBD1 (5 bases). The V end was cut by 2 bases, the J end by 1 base, with 15 bases between. Germline V gene sequence: CDR1 GTSNPN, CDR2 SVGIG (reference sequence). The CDR3 is 16 amino acids. CDR3 nucleotides: TGTGCCTGGAGTCCGCTTGGACAAGGGAGCAATCAGCCCCAGCATTTT. Encoded protein: CAWSPLGQGSNQPQHF. Using reference TRBV30 and TRBJ1-5 for the parts outside the CDR3, the full variable domain is SQTIHQWPATLVQPVGSPLSLECTVEGTSNPNLYWYRQAAGRGLQLLFYSVGIGQISSEVPQNLSASRPQDRQFILSSKKLLLSDSGFYLCAWSPLGQGSNQPQHFGDGTRLSIL.

The CDR3 spells CASSTPGRANVLTF. The DNA of the CDR3 is TGTGCCAGCAGTACCCCGGGGAGGGCCAACGTCCTGACTTTC. The chain employs TRBV6-6 and TRBJ2-6; D is possibly TRBD2 (5 bases). Trimming shortened V by 5 bases and J by 5 bases, and 10 bases separated the two germline ends. Germline CDR1 reads MNHNY; CDR2 reads SVGAGI (reference sequence). This CDR3 spans 14 amino acids.

CDR3 coding DNA: TGTGCCAGCAGTGTTCAGGGGAACACTGAAGCTTTCTTT. Its translation: CASSVQGNTEAFF. The rearrangement links TRBV6-1 to TRBJ1-1, with D tentatively TRBD1 (5 bases). CDR1 and CDR2 from the germline V gene are MNHNS and SASEGT. Trimming shortened V by 4 bases and J by 1 base, and 7 bases separated the two germline ends. This CDR3 region has 13 residues.

The chain employs TRBV7-6 and TRBJ2-5; D is perhaps TRBD2 (6 bases). The CDR3 has 15 amino acids. The V end lost 5 bases, the J end lost 5 bases, and 18 bases lay between the germline ends. Germline V gene data show CDR1 as SGHVS and CDR2 as FNYEAQ. CDR3 coding DNA: TGTGCCAGCAGCCCTCAAAGGGCAGGGAGGGAGACCCAGTACTTC. It encodes CASSPQRAGRETQYF.

CDR3 DNA sequence: TGCAGCGTAGGGTTGGCCAAAAACATTCAGTACTTC. Protein: CSVGLAKNIQYF. V usage is TRBV29-1 and J usage is TRBJ2-4; D unclear. Germline CDR1 is SQVTM and CDR2 is ANQGSEA. This CDR3 is 12 amino acids long. The V and J ends lost 6 bases and 1 base respectively, with 7 bases between them.

This chain connects TRBV7-9 to TRBJ2-5; TRBD1 matches 8 bases. Germline loops: CDR1 SEHNR, CDR2 FQNEAQ (reference sequence). V shed 5 bases, J shed 5 bases, and the junction held 4 bases outside the gene matches. CDR3 length equals 13 residues. Here the CDR3 DNA reads TGTGCCAGCAGCCCCAGGGGGCCGGAGACCCAGTACTTC. It translates to CASSPRGPETQYF.

V gene TRBV4-1 combines with J gene TRBJ1-2; tentatively, D is TRBD1 (6 bases). V was trimmed by 3 bases and J by 3 bases, leaving 14 bases between them. This CDR3 is 15 amino acids long. Germline V gene data show CDR1 as MGHRA and CDR2 as YSYEKL. In DNA, the CDR3 is TGCGCCAGCAGCCACTCCGAGTCAGGGGACTATGGCTACACCTTC. It is translated as CASSHSESGDYGYTF.